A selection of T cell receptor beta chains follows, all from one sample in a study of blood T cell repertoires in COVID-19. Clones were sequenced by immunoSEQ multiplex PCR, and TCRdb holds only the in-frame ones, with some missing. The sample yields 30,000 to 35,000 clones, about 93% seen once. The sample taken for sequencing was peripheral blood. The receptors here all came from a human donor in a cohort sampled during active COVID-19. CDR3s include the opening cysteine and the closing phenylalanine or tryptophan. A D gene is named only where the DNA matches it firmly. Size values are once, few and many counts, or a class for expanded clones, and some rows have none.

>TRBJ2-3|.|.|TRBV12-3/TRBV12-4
CASSSAGDTQYF
TGTGCCAGCAGCTCTGCGGGGGATACGCAGTATTTT
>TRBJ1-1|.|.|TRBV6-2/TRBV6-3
CASSPSTDTPMNTEAFF
TGTGCCAGCAGCCCTTCAACGGACACACCTATGAACACTGAAGCTTTCTTT
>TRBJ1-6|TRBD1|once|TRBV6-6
CASSMGQAPSPLHF
TGTGCCAGCAGCATGGGACAGGCACCCTCACCCCTCCACTTT
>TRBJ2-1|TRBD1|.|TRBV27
CASSPGTGTYNEQFF
TGTGCCAGCAGTCCAGGGACAGGTACCTACAATGAGCAGTTCTTC
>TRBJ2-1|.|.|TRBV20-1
CSAREDNEQFF
TGCAGTGCTAGGGAGGATAATGAGCAGTTCTTC
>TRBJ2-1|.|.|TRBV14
CASSPHSYNEQFF
TGTGCCAGCAGCCCCCATTCCTACAATGAGCAGTTCTTC
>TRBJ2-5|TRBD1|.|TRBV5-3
CARSLAPGQGDEETQYF
TGTGCCAGAAGCTTGGCTCCGGGACAGGGGGACGAAGAGACCCAGTACTTC
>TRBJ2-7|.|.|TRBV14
CASSHFTNPGQGRAPYEQYF
TGTGCCAGCAGCCACTTCACAAACCCCGGGCAGGGCCGAGCTCCCTACGAGCAGTACTTC
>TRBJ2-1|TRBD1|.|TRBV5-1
CASSDTGTGDEQFF
TGCGCCAGCAGCGATACCGGGACAGGGGATGAGCAGTTCTTC
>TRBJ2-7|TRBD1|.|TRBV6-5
CASSYSGDRGYEQYF
TGTGCCAGCAGTTACTCCGGGGACAGGGGGTACGAGCAGTACTTC
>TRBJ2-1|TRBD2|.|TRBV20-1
CSASSGGAFYNEQFF
TGCAGTGCGAGTAGCGGGGGGGCCTTCTACAATGAGCAGTTCTTC
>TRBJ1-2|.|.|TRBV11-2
CASDVGGNYGYTF
TGTGCCAGCGACGTAGGGGGAAACTATGGCTACACCTTC
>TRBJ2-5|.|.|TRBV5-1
CASSLTADRFEETQYF
TGCGCCAGCAGCTTGACGGCAGACAGGTTTGAAGAGACCCAGTACTTC
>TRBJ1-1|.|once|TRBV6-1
CASSEGGTTEAFF
TGTGCCAGCAGTGAGGGGGGGACCACTGAAGCTTTCTTT
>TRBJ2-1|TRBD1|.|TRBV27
CASILLGQESTGEQFF
TGTGCCAGCATTTTATTGGGACAGGAGTCCACCGGTGAGCAGTTCTTC
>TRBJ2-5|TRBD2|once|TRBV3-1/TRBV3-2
CASTQEGSGTSGARTQYF
TGTGCCAGCACCCAAGAAGGGTCAGGGACTAGCGGTGCCCGGACCCAGTACTTC
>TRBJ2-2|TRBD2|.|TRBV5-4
CASSPTGGGPTGELFF
TGTGCCAGCAGCCCAACGGGGGGGGGCCCCACCGGGGAGCTGTTTTTT
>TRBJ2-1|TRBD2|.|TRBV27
CASSSSGIYNEQFF
TGTGCCAGCAGTTCTAGCGGGATTTACAATGAGCAGTTCTTC
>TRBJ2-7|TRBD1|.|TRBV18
CASSPGTGGAEQYF
TGTGCCAGCTCACCAGGGACAGGGGGGGCCGAGCAGTACTTC
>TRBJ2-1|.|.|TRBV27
CASSLRGLSTDEQFF
TGTGCCAGCAGTTTAAGGGGCCTCTCGACCGATGAGCAGTTCTTC
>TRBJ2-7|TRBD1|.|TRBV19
CASSPGQGGYEQYF
TGTGCCAGTAGTCCCGGACAGGGAGGCTACGAGCAGTACTTC
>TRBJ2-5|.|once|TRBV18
CASSPPTGQETQYF
TGTGCCAGCTCACCACCGACAGGCCAAGAGACCCAGTACTTC
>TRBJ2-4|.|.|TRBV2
CASWGLAKNIQYF
TGTGCCAGCTGGGGACTAGCCAAAAACATTCAGTACTTC
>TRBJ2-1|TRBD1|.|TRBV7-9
CASSLVRGQGGNEQFF
TGTGCCAGCAGCTTAGTACGCGGACAGGGTGGCAATGAGCAGTTCTTC
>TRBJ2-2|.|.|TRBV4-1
CASTVRGNTGELFF
TGCGCCAGCACCGTGCGGGGGAACACCGGGGAGCTGTTTTTT
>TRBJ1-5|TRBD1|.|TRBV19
CASSIGSGQVVNQPQHF
TGTGCCAGTAGTATCGGTTCGGGACAGGTCGTCAATCAGCCCCAGCATTTT
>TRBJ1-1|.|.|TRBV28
CASSFPRSGLNTEAFF
TGTGCCAGCAGTTTTCCCCGATCCGGGTTGAACACTGAAGCTTTCTTT
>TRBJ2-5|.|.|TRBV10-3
CAISESMGKETQYF
TGTGCCATCAGTGAGTCGATGGGCAAAGAGACCCAGTACTTC